This TCR beta chain was retrieved from a study of technical replicates of blood from a few donors (dated by TCRdb to about 2017). Libraries came from the immunoSEQ multiplex PCR assay. This is the immuneACCESS table as TCRdb keeps it, with only in-frame sequences that have V and J called. A part of the clones is gone; compared with another copy, unresolved V genes explain less than half, and the rest is unexplained. The table for this sample lists around 70,000 clones; just under 95% of them were counted only once. The ten largest clones add up to under 0.5% of the sample. As concerns this clone: What this receptor recognizes is not known. No per-base quality is available; no much larger clone lies one base away.

The CDR3 has 17 amino acids, counting the end cysteine and phenylalanine. Only the CDR3 DNA stays, 51 bases, in frame from base 1. V is pruned by 3 bases and J by 4 bases, leaving 8 bases of the junction without a gene match. The germline V gene yields MDHEN for CDR1 and SYDVKM for CDR2. Sequenced input: T cells isolated from PBMCs. The rearrangement combines TRBV28 with TRBJ2-1; 11 nucleotides in the junction match TRBD2. The clonotype was recovered from a human donor in good health. The DNA sequence follows: TGTGCCAGCAGTTTGTTGCTGACTAGCGGGATGTACAATGAGCAGTTCTTC. It is translated as CASSLLLTSGMYNEQFF.